This TCR beta chain derives from a study of T cells after yellow fever vaccination. General study points: Contaminants from the bulk population, in the form of abundant clonotypes, could be found in FACS-sorted repertoires. A weaker but faster secondary response was observed, peaking on day 5 versus 15. Clonotypes found in both CD4 and CD8 compartments made up a small share.

This clonotype was seen a few times. Its antigen is undetermined. TCR cDNA was made by 5'RACE template switching, adding a universal primer site and UMIs. TCRdb passed the 5' RACE reads through MiXCR, listing each CDR3 protein once. The sample includes some 600,000 distinct CDR3 sequences, about a sixth seen only once; the top ten take roughly 17%. The CDR3 is made up of 19 amino acids. Trimming took off 0 bases at V and 0 bases at J, with 23 bases between the two ends. CDR1 is DFQATT, CDR2 SNEGSKA, per germline (reference sequence). The TCR was taken from a man younger than 35 who received the YFV17D yellow fever vaccine. The gene calls are TRBV20-1 and TRBJ1-1; tentative D call: TRBD1 (5 bases). Sample: PBMCs, taken about 5 days after the first yellow fever vaccination. The CDR3 nucleotides read TGCAGTGCTAGAGATAAGGGGTCCTCCCCCCGACCAATGAACACTGAAGCTTTCTTT. This codes for CSARDKGSSPRPMNTEAFF.